Listed below are T cell receptor beta chains from one sample, sequenced in a study of blood T cell repertoires in COVID-19. This table comes from immunoSEQ multiplex PCR, and its TCRdb copy is limited to in-frame clones, with some not included. The sample includes about 94,000 clones, roughly 84% of them seen just once. Sequencing was done on a sample of peripheral blood. All receptors derive from a man in his 60s with acute or convalescent COVID-19. CDR3s include the opening cysteine and the closing phenylalanine or tryptophan. A D gene is named only where the DNA matches it firmly. Size tells how often a clone was seen (once, few, many) or the class of an expanded clone, and some rows leave it out.

V gene	J gene	clone size	D gene	CDR3 DNA	CDR3 protein
TRBV9	TRBJ2-2	once	TRBD1	TGTGCCAGCAGGGCGGGACAGGGGGTCCCCGGGGAGCTGTTTTTT	CASRAGQGVPGELFF
TRBV19	TRBJ1-1	once	NA	TGTGCCAGTAGTATGACAGGCTGGAACACTGAAGCTTTCTTT	CASSMTGWNTEAFF
TRBV4-1	TRBJ1-2	NA	NA	TGCGCCAGCAGCCAAGGTTCGGCTAACTATGGCTACACCTTC	CASSQGSANYGYTF
TRBV6-2/TRBV6-3	TRBJ2-3	NA	NA	TGTGCCAGCAGCTTAGGATCGCTAGGTGGAGATACGCAGTATTTT	CASSLGSLGGDTQYF
TRBV7-8	TRBJ1-1	NA	TRBD1	TGTGCCAGCAGCTCTAGGCGGGACAGCCACACTGAAGCTTTCTTT	CASSSRRDSHTEAFF
TRBV3-1/TRBV3-2	TRBJ1-2	NA	NA	TGTGCCAGCAGCCAACCATCGGACAGCCTTGTCTATGGCTACACCTTC	CASSQPSDSLVYGYTF
TRBV11-2	TRBJ1-1	NA	NA	TGTGCCAGCAGCCAAAGGGGGGGATACACTGAAGCTTTCTTT	CASSQRGGYTEAFF
TRBV29-1	TRBJ2-2	once	TRBD2	TGCAGCGGCGGGACTAGCGACACCGGGGAGCTGTTTTTT	CSGGTSDTGELFF
TRBV18	TRBJ2-1	NA	NA	TGTGCCAGTTCATTGACGTCGGACAACAATGAGCAGTTCTTC	CASSLTSDNNEQFF
TRBV5-1	TRBJ1-4	NA	TRBD1	TGCGCCAGCAGCTTGGCAGGGGGCGTTCAGGAAAAACTGTTTTTT	CASSLAGGVQEKLFF
TRBV13	TRBJ1-3	NA	TRBD1	TGTGCCAGCAGCCGAGACAGGGACGCTGGAAACACCATATATTTT	CASSRDRDAGNTIYF
TRBV6-2/TRBV6-3	TRBJ2-5	few	NA	TGTGCCAGCAGTTCAAGGGACAATGGGGGAGAGACCCAGTACTTC	CASSSRDNGGETQYF
TRBV15	TRBJ2-1	NA	NA	TGTGCCACCAGCCCCCGGGACAAGTTCCAGTTCTTC	CATSPRDKFQFF
TRBV10-3	TRBJ2-5	NA	NA	TGTGCCATCAGTGAGTTGGGGGCGCGTGAGACCCAGTACTTC	CAISELGARETQYF
TRBV28	TRBJ1-4	NA	TRBD1	TGTGCCAGCAGTTTATATCAGGGGGCCAAAGTAAAACTGTTTTTT	CASSLYQGAKVKLFF
TRBV9	TRBJ1-1	NA	NA	TGTGCCAGCAGCGTCGGAGGTGGAAGTAACACTGAAGCTTTCTTT	CASSVGGGSNTEAFF
TRBV11-3	TRBJ2-3	NA	NA	TGTGCCAGCAGCCTCCAGAGACAGCCAGGAGATACGCAGTATTTT	CASSLQRQPGDTQYF
TRBV4-1	TRBJ1-1	NA	NA	TGCGCCAGCAGCCAAGGGGGAGGAAACACTGAAGCTTTCTTT	CASSQGGGNTEAFF